The 16 T cell receptor beta chains below come from one sample, sequenced in a study of blood T cell repertoires in COVID-19. The method was immunoSEQ multiplex PCR; TCRdb's version includes in-frame clones alone and lacks a portion of them. The profile covers 95,000 to 150,000 clones, with around 90% appearing a single time and approximately 3.9% taken by the ten largest. Specimen: peripheral blood. The origin of the receptors is a woman aged 55-69 years with COVID-19, enrolled during active disease.

V and J are TRBV5-4 and TRBJ2-6; 8 nucleotides align to TRBD1. V was clipped by 3 bases and J by 0 bases; unmatched bases: 8. The V gene's germline CDR1 is SGHNT and CDR2 YYREEE (reference sequence). CDR3 length: 18 amino acids. CDR3 nucleotides: TGTGCCAGCAGCTCAGGACTTACAGGGGGCTCTGGGGCCAACGTCCTGACTTTC. It specifies CASSSGLTGGSGANVLTF.

The chain combines TRBV5-1 with TRBJ1-3; D is perhaps TRBD1 (6 bases). V was trimmed by 4 bases and J by 0 bases, leaving 11 bases between them. Germline assignment: CDR1 SGHRS and CDR2 YFSETQ. This CDR3 has 15 amino acids. CDR3 DNA sequence: TGCGCCAGCAGCCGGGACACCTACTCTGGAAACACCATATATTTT. This translates into CASSRDTYSGNTIYF.

J is TRBJ2-3 and V is TRBV15, with TRBD2 matching 7 bases. Trimming removed 9 bases from V and 0 bases from J; junction bases left unmatched: 9. The CDR3 runs 15 residues. In germline, CDR1 is LNHNV, CDR2 YYDKDF (reference sequence). DNA of the CDR3: TGTGCCACTGGGGGACTACGTGCAAGCACAGATACGCAGTATTTT. Its protein is CATGGLRASTDTQYF. Full variable domain (missing parts from reference TRBV15 and TRBJ2-3): DAMVIQNPRYQVTQFGKPVTLSCSQTLNHNVMYWYQQKSSQAPKLLFHYYDKDFNNEADTPDNFQSRRPNTSFCFLDIRSPGLGDTAMYLCATGGLRASTDTQYFGPGTRLTVL.

The chain recombines TRBV13 with TRBJ2-2; 11 bases map to TRBD1. The junction had 3 bases not matched to a gene; V was cut back by 3 bases and J by 6 bases. CDR3 size: 15 residues. Germline V gene data show CDR1 as PRHDT and CDR2 as FYEKMQ (reference sequence). The CDR3 protein is CASSFSDRGPGELFF. The CDR3 nucleotides are TGTGCCAGCAGCTTTTCGGACAGGGGGCCCGGGGAGCTGTTTTTT.

This sequence joins TRBV7-2 and TRBJ2-3, with D possibly being TRBD2 (7 bases). Germline loops: CDR1 SGHTA, CDR2 FQGNSA. This CDR3 is 16 amino acids long. Trimming took 5 bases from V and 7 from J, leaving 22 bases between them. The CDR3 DNA follows: TGTGCCAGCAGCCCACTTCGGGGGGCGGTGATAAATACGCAGTATTTT. Translated: CASSPLRGAVINTQYF.

The genes are TRBV20-1 and TRBJ2-7; TRBD2 is a possible D gene (5 bases). Germline-derived CDR1 and CDR2 are DFQATT and SNEGSKA (reference sequence). Trimming pared 3 bases from V and 2 bases from J, leaving 11 bases between. The CDR3 has 13 amino acids. The CDR3, as DNA: TGCAGTGCTAGTGGTGACGGGACCTACGAGCAGTACTTC. It encodes CSASGDGTYEQYF.

V gene TRBV19 combines with J gene TRBJ2-7, with TRBD1 as a possible D gene (6 bases). The V end lost 8 bases, the J end lost 6 bases, and 17 bases lay between the germline ends. The CDR3 spans 13 residues. The germline V gene has CDR1 LNHDA and CDR2 SQIVND (reference sequence). The CDR3 region is CASRTAGSREQYF. In DNA form, the CDR3 reads TGTGCCAGTCGGACAGCCGGTTCCCGCGAGCAGTACTTC.

The gene calls are TRBV5-1 and TRBJ1-4; the D is unclear. From germline, CDR1 is SGHRS and CDR2 YFSETQ. This CDR3 has 14 residues. The germline V and J ends were trimmed by 7 bases and 3 bases, with 13 bases remaining between them. CDR3 nucleotide sequence: TGCGCCAGCGGAATAGTTGGAGCTAATGAAAAACTGTTTTTT. It is translated as CASGIVGANEKLFF.

The CDR3 here is CASSKQQGPDTEAFF. CDR3 nucleotides: TGTGCCAGCAGCAAGCAACAGGGCCCGGACACTGAAGCTTTCTTT. V usage is TRBV28 and J usage is TRBJ1-1, with a possible D match to TRBD1 (6 bases). The germline CDR1 and CDR2 sequences are MDHEN and SYDVKM. Trimming took 6 bases from V and 3 from J, leaving 17 bases between them. The length of the CDR3 is 15 residues.

This chain joins TRBV7-9 and TRBJ1-2, with 8 bases lining up with TRBD1. The CDR3 runs to 17 residues. The trim removed 5 bases at V and 8 bases at J, leaving 19 bases unmatched. The germline gives CDR1 SEHNR, CDR2 FQNEAQ (reference sequence). The CDR3 region has the DNA TGTGCCAGCAGCCCGACCCCTCAACGGACAGGGTTTGGGGGCTACACCTTC. Translating it yields CASSPTPQRTGFGGYTF.

The chain combines TRBV6-2 or TRBV6-3 with TRBJ1-5; unclear D gene. The CDR3 sequence is 14 residues long. V was shortened by 3 bases and J by 0 bases, with 6 bases between the two germline ends. In germline, CDR1 is MNHEY, CDR2 SVGEGT. CDR3 loop: CASSYFFSNQPQHF. The CDR3 DNA sequence: TGTGCCAGCAGTTATTTCTTTAGCAATCAGCCCCAGCATTTT.

The chain links TRBV27 to TRBJ1-2, with D possibly TRBD1 on 6 matching bases. Germline CDR1 is MNHEY and CDR2 is SMNVEV (reference sequence). This CDR3 is 13 amino acids long. Trimming removed 6 bases at V and 2 bases at J, with 10 bases between. CDR3 bases: TGTGCCAGCAGGCGGACAGTAAACTATGGCTACACCTTC. Its protein is CASRRTVNYGYTF.

This chain connects TRBV5-1 to TRBJ2-5, with TRBD2 matching 8 bases. The CDR3 loop spans 15 amino acids. In germline, CDR1 is SGHRS, CDR2 YFSETQ. V dropped 0 bases and J dropped 3; count of bases not matched to a gene: 4. CDR3 region: CASSLERGGEETQYF. The CDR3 DNA sequence: TGCGCCAGCAGCTTGGAACGGGGGGGCGAAGAGACCCAGTACTTC.

The V call is TRBV27, the J call TRBJ1-2; 8 bases line up with TRBD1. V dropped 6 bases and J dropped 6; count of bases not matched to a gene: 9. Germline CDR1 reads MNHEY; CDR2 reads SMNVEV (reference sequence). This CDR3 spans 14 amino acids. The CDR3 nucleotides are TGTGCCAGCAGAAGACGAGACAGGGGTAATGGCTACACCTTC. Protein: CASRRRDRGNGYTF.

This clone was recorded a few times. The CDR3: CATLLGELFF. Written as DNA, the CDR3 is TGTGCCACATTACTCGGGGAGCTGTTTTTT. The chain joins TRBV7-9 to TRBJ2-2; D unresolved. V was pared by 10 bases and J by 7 bases, with 7 bases between. Per germline, CDR1 SEHNR and CDR2 FQNEAQ (reference sequence). This CDR3 is built from 10 residues. Complete variable domain (other parts from reference TRBV7-9 and TRBJ2-2): DTGVSQNPRHKITKRGQNVTFRCDPISEHNRLYWYRQTLGQGPEFLTYFQNEAQLEKSRLLSDRFSAERPKGSFSTLEIQRTEQGDSAMYLCATLLGELFFGEGSRLTVL.

The rearrangement joins TRBV2 to TRBJ2-7; D is unresolved. V was shortened by 3 bases and J by 0 bases, with 9 bases between the two germline ends. This CDR3 has 14 residues. Germline V gene data show CDR1 as SNHLY and CDR2 as FYNNEI. The CDR3 DNA sequence: TGTGCCAGCAGTGATCGTGCGAGCTCCTACGAGCAGTACTTC. This encodes CASSDRASSYEQYF.